This is a list of T cell receptor beta chains from one sample in a study of identical twins. TCRdb itself ran the 5' RACE reads through MiXCR, one entry per CDR3 protein. Of some 1,700,000 distinct CDR3 sequences listed, 25% to 35% are singletons. The sequencing input was cord blood. These receptors were obtained from a newborn girl in good health. CDR3s include the opening cysteine and the closing phenylalanine or tryptophan.

CDR3 protein,V gene,J gene
CASSFPDRDIYNEQYF,TRBV5-1,TRBJ2-5
CSASHRDGGQPQHF,TRBV20-1,TRBJ1-5
CASSLVLLEQFF,TRBV5-5,TRBJ2-1
CASSQSAAGVAYNEQFF,TRBV4-1,TRBJ2-1
CASSYLGLNTGELFF,TRBV6-5,TRBJ2-2
CASSFEVRRNTDTQYF,TRBV5-6,TRBJ2-3
CSARPVLVTDTQYF,TRBV20-1,TRBJ2-3
CAINESGGTGNTDTQYF,TRBV10-3,TRBJ2-3
CSAREIKNPRNEQYF,TRBV20-1,TRBJ2-5
CASSRRPGLAGTDTQYF,TRBV2,TRBJ2-3
CASSVAGFEAGYGYTF,TRBV9,TRBJ1-2
CSARSPPGLDYNEQFF,TRBV20-1,TRBJ2-1
CASSQDRSGRARVTGELFF,TRBV4-1,TRBJ2-2
CASSSSGTGYSEQFF,TRBV5-1,TRBJ2-1
CASSPGGGPNYGYTF,TRBV27,TRBJ1-2
CASSYSIGGPHYTDTQYF,TRBV6-5,TRBJ2-3
CASSLAGREGYNEQYF,TRBV5-1,.
CSARLAGFSYEQYF,TRBV20-1,TRBJ2-7
CASSYGLASLNEQFF,TRBV27,TRBJ2-1
CASSLAPGRGSYNEQFF,TRBV27,TRBJ2-1
CASSFTRDRGETQYF,TRBV12-3/TRBV12-4,TRBJ2-5
CASSLDQGAIGEQFF,TRBV5-1,TRBJ2-1
CASSRFYGGGNYEQYF,TRBV27,TRBJ2-7
CASSHRLAGHNEQFF,TRBV12-3/TRBV12-4,TRBJ2-1
CASLQGLGQPQHF,TRBV6-2/TRBV6-3,TRBJ1-5
CSVRTGGYEQYF,TRBV29-1,TRBJ2-7
CAISESWGASYNEQFF,TRBV10-3,TRBJ2-1
CSADGGTQNHEQYF,TRBV20-1,.
CASTLAPGELFF,TRBV10-2,TRBJ2-2
CAISGTSFYEQYF,TRBV10-3,TRBJ2-7
CSVRPLRVWDGAVNYGYTF,TRBV29-1,TRBJ1-2
CASSGELAGEETQYF,TRBV12-3/TRBV12-4,.
CSVELGTGSSYEQYF,TRBV29-1,TRBJ2-7
CASSLWSGVETQYF,TRBV27,TRBJ2-5
CSVEDQQAGYGYTF,TRBV29-1,TRBJ1-2
CACSFGATNEKLFF,TRBV7-9,TRBJ1-4
CASSLVLGTSAYTQYF,TRBV11-2,TRBJ2-3
CASSLASHTPGTQYF,TRBV5-1,TRBJ2-5
CASSPKRGTQYF,TRBV5-6,TRBJ2-3
CANRRVNSGNTIYF,TRBV12-3/TRBV12-4,TRBJ1-3